One T cell receptor beta chain is described in this entry. TCRdb re-analysed the 5' RACE reads in MiXCR, keeping a single row per CDR3 protein. This sample has 85,000 to 95,000 distinct CDR3 sequences, with roughly 15% found just once. This entry belongs to a study of early T cells in non-severe SARS-CoV-2 infection. The length of the CDR3 is 13 residues. Germline CDR1 and CDR2: MDHEN and SYDVKM. With 6 bases clipped from V and 7 bases from J, the junction kept 5 bases outside the gene matches. This TCR was sampled from an adult who was a healthcare worker with PCR-confirmed SARS-CoV-2 infection or an uninfected control (not recorded which). Sequenced: whole blood. This sequence joins TRBV28 and TRBJ2-3; 9 bases line up with TRBD1. DNA of the CDR3: TGTGCCAGCAGCTTACAGGGGGCACATACGCAGTATTTT. Protein: CASSLQGAHTQYF. The variable domain in full, completed from reference TRBV28 and TRBJ2-3, reads DVKVTQSSRYLVKRTGEKVFLECVQDMDHENMFWYRQDPGLGLRLIYFSYDVKMKEKGDIPEGYSVSREKKERFSLILESASTNQTSMYLCASSLQGAHTQYFGPGTRLTVL.